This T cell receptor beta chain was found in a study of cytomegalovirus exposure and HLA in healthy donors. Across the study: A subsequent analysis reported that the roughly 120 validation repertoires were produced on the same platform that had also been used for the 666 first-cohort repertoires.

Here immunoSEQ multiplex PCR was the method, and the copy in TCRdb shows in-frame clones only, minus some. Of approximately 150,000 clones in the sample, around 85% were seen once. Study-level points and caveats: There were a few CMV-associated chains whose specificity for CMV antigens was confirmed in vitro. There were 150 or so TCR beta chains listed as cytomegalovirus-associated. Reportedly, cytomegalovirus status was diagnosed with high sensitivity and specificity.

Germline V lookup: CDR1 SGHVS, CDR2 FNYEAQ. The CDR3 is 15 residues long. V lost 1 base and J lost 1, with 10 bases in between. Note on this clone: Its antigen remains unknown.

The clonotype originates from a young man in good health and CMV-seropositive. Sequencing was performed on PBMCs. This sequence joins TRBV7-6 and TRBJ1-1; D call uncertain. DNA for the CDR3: TGTGCCAGCAGCTTAGGGGCGGGAGAGAACACTGAAGCTTTCTTT. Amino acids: CASSLGAGENTEAFF.